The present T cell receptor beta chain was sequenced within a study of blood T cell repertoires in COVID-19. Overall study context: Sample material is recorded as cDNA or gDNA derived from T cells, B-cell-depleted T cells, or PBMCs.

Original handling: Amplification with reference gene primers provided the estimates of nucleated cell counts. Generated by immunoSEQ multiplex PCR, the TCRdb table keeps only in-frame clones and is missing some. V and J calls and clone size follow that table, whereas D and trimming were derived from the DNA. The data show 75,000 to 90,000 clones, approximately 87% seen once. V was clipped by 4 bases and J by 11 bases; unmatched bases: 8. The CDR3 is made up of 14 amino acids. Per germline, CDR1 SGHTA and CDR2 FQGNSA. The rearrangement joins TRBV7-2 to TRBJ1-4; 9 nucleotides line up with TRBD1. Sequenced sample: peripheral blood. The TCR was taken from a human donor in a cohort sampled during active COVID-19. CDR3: CASSSDRGGAKLFF. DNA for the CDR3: TGTGCCAGCAGCTCGGACAGGGGTGGGGCGAAACTGTTTTTT.